The 16 T cell receptor beta chains given below trace back to one sample, sequenced in a study of glioma-infiltrating T cells after dendritic cell vaccination (dated by TCRdb to about 2016). The library came from the immunoSEQ multiplex PCR assay. Entries here come from immuneACCESS through TCRdb and include only in-frame sequences with V and J called. Some clones fail to appear in such tables; in the studies checked, an unresolved V gene covers under half of the shortfall, and the cause of the remainder is unknown. Here the sample has around 97,000 clones; roughly 79% occur a single time. The top ten clones comprise less than 15% of the sample. This specimen consisted of blood, obtained before dendritic cell vaccination. These receptor sequences come from a human donor with glioblastoma.

V gene TRBV19 combines with J gene TRBJ1-5, with TRBD1 matching 9 bases. In germline, CDR1 is LNHDA, CDR2 SQIVND (reference sequence). CDR3 length equals 15 residues. V was clipped by 3 bases and J by 6 bases; unmatched bases: 6. The CDR3 reads CASSMVTGGGQPQHF. The CDR3 DNA reads TGTGCCAGTAGTATGGTAACAGGGGGCGGTCAGCCCCAGCATTTT.

The chain has TRBV5-1 and TRBJ1-1, with D maybe TRBD1 (5 bases). V was trimmed by 1 base and J by 3 bases, leaving 10 bases between them. Germline loops: CDR1 SGHRS, CDR2 YFSETQ. This CDR3 spans 14 amino acids. Here the CDR3 DNA reads TGCGCCAGCAGCTTGCGGGGGGTGGACACTGAAGCTTTCTTT. Residues: CASSLRGVDTEAFF.

The genes are TRBV11-2 and TRBJ2-1; TRBD2 aligns across 9 bases. V lost 5 bases and J lost 5; bases outside the gene matches: 10. CDR1 SGHAT and CDR2 FQNNGV come from the germline V gene. This CDR3 has 16 amino acids. For the CDR3, the DNA is TGTGCCAGCAGCCCTAGGGTCGCGGGGGGGAACAATGAGCAGTTCTTC. This codes for CASSPRVAGGNNEQFF. Based on the CDR3 plus reference TRBV11-2 and TRBJ2-1, the full variable domain is EAGVAQSPRYKIIEKRQSVAFWCNPISGHATLYWYQQILGQGPKLLIQFQNNGVVDDSQLPKDRFSAERLKGVDSTLKIQPAKLEDSAVYLCASSPRVAGGNNEQFFGPGTRLTVL.

This chain connects TRBV19 to TRBJ1-1; 8 nucleotides match TRBD1. The CDR3 is 13 amino acids. From germline, CDR1 is LNHDA and CDR2 SQIVND (reference sequence). Trimming took 10 bases from V and 7 from J; bases not matched to a gene: 11. CDR3 region: CATYDRGKNEAFF. In DNA, the CDR3 is TGTGCCACTTACGACAGGGGAAAGAATGAAGCTTTCTTT.

The V and J genes are TRBV7-6 and TRBJ2-3; 9 positions agree with TRBD2. There are 16 residues in the CDR3. Germline V gene lookup returns CDR1 SGHVS and CDR2 FNYEAQ. The V gene end was trimmed by 6 bases and the J gene end by 6 bases; junction bases not matched to a gene: 13. The CDR3 nucleotides read TGTGCCAGCAGTTCACGACTAGCGGCCACGACTGATACGCAGTATTTT. It encodes CASSSRLAATTDTQYF.

This sequence joins TRBV5-5 and TRBJ1-2, with 7 bases that match TRBD1. The CDR3 length is 14 residues. CDR1 and CDR2 from the germline V gene are SGHKS and YYEKEE (reference sequence). V gave up 4 bases and J gave up 7 bases; unmatched junction bases: 10. The chain's CDR3 is CASSREGAPGGYTF. For the CDR3, the DNA is TGTGCCAGCAGCCGGGAGGGGGCCCCAGGTGGCTACACCTTC.

The chain's CDR3 is CASSLSAGGRGEQFF. Here the CDR3 DNA reads TGTGCCAGCAGCTTGTCAGCGGGGGGGCGCGGTGAGCAGTTCTTC. The chain couples TRBV5-4 to TRBJ2-1, with TRBD2 matching 10 bases. The germline V gene has CDR1 SGHNT and CDR2 YYREEE (reference sequence). V lost 1 base and J lost 9; bases outside the gene matches: 7. The CDR3 covers 15 residues.

The CDR3 protein is CASSPPRKGERGYNEQFF. CDR3 sequence (DNA): TGTGCCAGCTCACCACCGAGGAAGGGGGAGAGGGGGTACAATGAGCAGTTCTTC. This chain links TRBV18 with TRBJ2-1; possibly TRBD1 for D (6 bases). Germline V lookup: CDR1 KGHSH, CDR2 LQKENI. With 0 bases removed from V and 4 bases from J, the gap between germline ends came to 19 bases. The CDR3 loop spans 18 amino acids.

The chain links TRBV11-2 to TRBJ1-4; no clear D. Per germline, CDR1 SGHAT and CDR2 FQNNGV. The V end lost 5 bases, the J end lost 7 bases, and 17 bases lay between the germline ends. This CDR3 is built from 15 residues. This CDR3 is CASSPNPVSGEKLFF. CDR3 bases: TGTGCCAGCAGCCCCAACCCCGTTTCGGGTGAAAAACTGTTTTTT. The full variable domain, with the rest looked up from reference TRBV11-2 and TRBJ1-4, is EAGVAQSPRYKIIEKRQSVAFWCNPISGHATLYWYQQILGQGPKLLIQFQNNGVVDDSQLPKDRFSAERLKGVDSTLKIQPAKLEDSAVYLCASSPNPVSGEKLFFGSGTQLSVL.

This clone has a count of ten or more. The CDR3 sequence: CASSLHGGAGETQYF. The CDR3 nucleotides are TGTGCCAGCAGCCTCCATGGGGGGGCAGGAGAGACCCAGTACTTC. J is TRBJ2-5 and V is TRBV7-9; D perhaps matches TRBD2 (7 bases). This CDR3 spans 15 amino acids. The ends were cut back, 5 bases at V and 4 bases at J, with 17 bases in the middle. CDR1 and CDR2 from the germline V gene are SEHNR and FQNEAQ (reference sequence).

The chain recombines TRBV19 with TRBJ1-2; 8 nucleotides agree with TRBD1. The CDR3 is made up of 14 amino acids. From germline, CDR1 is LNHDA and CDR2 SQIVND (reference sequence). The ends lost 6 bases at V and 1 base at J; junction bases unmatched: 4. As DNA, the CDR3 is TGTGCCAGTAGACGGGACAGGTATAACTATGGCTACACCTTC. This codes for CASRRDRYNYGYTF.

This clone was recorded only once. The rearrangement uses TRBV11-3 and TRBJ2-7; 7 bases map to TRBD1. Trimming at V came to 5 bases and at J to 1 base, leaving 8 bases not matched to a gene. This CDR3 comprises 15 residues. Germline V gives CDR1 SGHNT, CDR2 YENEEA. The CDR3 loop is CASSTKGTASYEQYF. CDR3 nucleotide sequence: TGTGCCAGCAGCACCAAAGGGACAGCTTCCTACGAGCAGTACTTC.

The V and J genes are TRBV7-9 and TRBJ1-6; D may be TRBD1 (6 bases). This CDR3 has 11 residues. Deletions cut 5 bases from V and 13 bases from J, with 9 bases between. The germline V gene encodes CDR1 SEHNR and CDR2 FQNEAQ (reference sequence). CDR3 region: CASSQGHPLHF. The DNA for the CDR3 is TGTGCCAGCAGCCAGGGACATCCCCTCCACTTT.

This clone was counted once. The gene calls are TRBV4-2 and TRBJ2-7, with TRBD1 matching over 8 bases. This CDR3 is built from 15 residues. The V segment lost 0 bases and the J segment 6 bases; nucleotides outside the gene matches: 7. The germline CDR1 and CDR2 sequences are LGHNA and YNFKEQ. The CDR3 nucleotides read TGTGCCAGCAGCCAAGAACCGGGACAGGTCCGCGAGCAGTACTTC. This translates into CASSQEPGQVREQYF.

This chain links TRBV6-6 with TRBJ1-5; a possible D gene is TRBD1 (6 bases). Trimming took off 5 bases at V and 4 bases at J, with 9 bases between the two ends. The CDR3 spans 13 residues. CDR1 and CDR2 (germline): MNHNY, SVGAGI (reference sequence). CDR3 region: CASSTGQNQPQHF. The CDR3 nucleotides are TGTGCCAGCAGTACGGGACAAAATCAGCCCCAGCATTTT.

This sequence joins TRBV6-1 and TRBJ2-2; D is undetermined. V lost 3 bases and J 1 base, leaving 9 bases between the germline ends. The CDR3 runs to 15 residues. Per the germline V gene, CDR1 is MNHNS and CDR2 is SASEGT. CDR3 coding DNA: TGTGCCAGCAGTGATAGAGTCCAGAACACCGGGGAGCTGTTTTTT. Translation: CASSDRVQNTGELFF.